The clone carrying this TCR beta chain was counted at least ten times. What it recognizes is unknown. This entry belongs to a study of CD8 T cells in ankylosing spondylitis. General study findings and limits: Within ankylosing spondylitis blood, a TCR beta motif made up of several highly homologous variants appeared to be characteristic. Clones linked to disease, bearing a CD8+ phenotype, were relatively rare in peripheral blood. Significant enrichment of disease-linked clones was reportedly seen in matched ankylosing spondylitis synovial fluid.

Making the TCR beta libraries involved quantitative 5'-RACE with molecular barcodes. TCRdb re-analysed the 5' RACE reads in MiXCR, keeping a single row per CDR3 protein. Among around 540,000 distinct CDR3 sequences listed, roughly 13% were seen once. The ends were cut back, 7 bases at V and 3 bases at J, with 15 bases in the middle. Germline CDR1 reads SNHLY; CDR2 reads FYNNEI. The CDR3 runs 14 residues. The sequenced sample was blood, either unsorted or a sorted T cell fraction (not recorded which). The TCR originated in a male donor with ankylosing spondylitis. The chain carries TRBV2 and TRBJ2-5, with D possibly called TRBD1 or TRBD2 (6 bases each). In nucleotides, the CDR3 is TGTGCCAGCATTAGACAGGAGGGAGAAGAGACCCAGTACTTC. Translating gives CASIRQEGEETQYF.